This T cell receptor (beta chain) was recorded in a study of cytotoxic CD8 clonotypes in ibrutinib-treated CLL. Findings and caveats of the study: Treatment left the uncommon public clonotypes either contracted or stable in frequency.

Clones were sequenced by immunoSEQ multiplex PCR, and TCRdb holds only the in-frame ones, with some missing. This table holds 140,000 or so clones, roughly 83% found once. Cryopreserved PBMCs supplied around 1.8 micrograms of genomic DNA for TCR beta libraries. Germline assignment: CDR1 MNHNY and CDR2 SVGAGI (reference sequence). This CDR3 spans 14 amino acids. Between the trimmed V and J ends, which lost 2 bases and 2 bases, there was a span of 9 bases. On this clone itself: The antigen is unknown.

This sequence was found in a human donor with chronic lymphocytic leukemia. The genes are TRBV6-6 and TRBJ1-1; D gene uncertain. This sample comprised PBMCs, obtained after 12 months of ibrutinib treatment. The CDR3 spells CASSYRGGNTEAFF. The CDR3 DNA sequence: TGTGCCAGCAGTTACCGGGGAGGAAACACTGAAGCTTTCTTT.